The clone carrying this T cell receptor beta chain was seen a handful of times. Antigen specificity is unknown. The entry originates in a study of shared clonotypes between healthy human individuals. Study-level points and caveats: Richness estimates generally favored naive over memory subsets.

Those who donated, Caucasian adults without exception, all lived in Nashville, Tennessee. Each PCR replicate from the sorted subsets contained 150 to 200 ng DNA, which is some 31,000 T cell genomes. Assay: immunoSEQ multiplex PCR; the TCRdb copy retains only in-frame clones and omits some. The sample includes a few hundred thousand clones, around 72% of them seen just once. Trimming cost V 2 bases and J 3 bases, with 9 bases left between them. Germline CDR1 and CDR2: SGHRS and YFSETQ. CDR3 length equals 13 residues. The rearrangement uses TRBV5-1 and TRBJ2-7, with D maybe TRBD2 (5 bases). This clonotype originated in a man aged 30-40 years in good health. Source material: memory CD4+ T cells sorted from blood. The subset was: CD45RA-negative fraction. The CDR3 bases are TGCGCCAGCAGCTTCAACAGCGGCTACGAGCAGTACTTC. Translation: CASSFNSGYEQYF.